This T cell receptor beta chain is drawn from a study of spatial heterogeneity in lung cancer. Trimming cost V 1 base and J 5 bases, with 12 bases left between them. This CDR3 is built from 15 residues. Per the germline V gene, CDR1 is SGHTA and CDR2 is FQGNSA. This clonotype was seen repeatedly, ten times or more. TCRdb re-called the 5' RACE reads through MiXCR, storing one row per CDR3 protein. The sample carries about 78,000 distinct CDR3 sequences, about 8.5% recorded once. Time point meaning: sample taken at primary tumor resection. The V call is TRBV7-2, the J call TRBJ2-1, with D perhaps assigned TRBD1 or TRBD2 (5 bases each). Sequencing was performed on PBMCs, taken at surgery. This clonotype was obtained from a male donor with early-stage non-small cell lung cancer. This chain's CDR3 is CASSLEGTLHNEQFF. CDR3 DNA: TGTGCCAGCAGCTTAGAGGGGACCCTGCACAATGAGCAGTTCTTC.